Below, 22 T cell receptor beta chains from the same sample are listed, as sequenced in a study of T cells in tumors after PD-1 blockade. The data were produced by immunoSEQ multiplex PCR, yet TCRdb's version contains in-frame clones alone and is incomplete. The sample holds approximately 46,000 clones; about four fifths are singletons and the top ten take around 17%. Source: PBMCs, taken before anti-PD-1 treatment. The receptors derive from a human donor with basal cell carcinoma.

This clone came up once. The J gene is TRBJ1-3, the V gene TRBV30; D possibly corresponds to TRBD1 (5 bases). The germline gives CDR1 GTSNPN, CDR2 SVGIG (reference sequence). V gave up 3 bases and J gave up 2 bases, with 11 bases separating them. CDR3 length: 14 residues. CDR3 region: CAWSRGDPGNTIYF. CDR3 bases: TGTGCCTGGAGCCGGGGGGACCCTGGAAACACCATATATTTT.

The chain uses TRBV27 and TRBJ2-2; D unresolved. Germline V gene data show CDR1 as MNHEY and CDR2 as SMNVEV (reference sequence). The length of the CDR3 is 13 residues. V lost 5 bases to trimming and J lost 5 bases, with 9 bases between them. The CDR3 region has the DNA TGTGCCAGCAGTCTCGGATTTACCGGGGAGCTGTTTTTT. Translating gives CASSLGFTGELFF.

This rearrangement joins TRBV25-1 to TRBJ2-7; a weak D match, TRBD1 (5 bases). Trimming took off 1 base at V and 9 bases at J, with 10 bases between the two ends. The CDR3 is 12 residues long. CDR1 is MGHDK, CDR2 SYGVNS, per germline. The CDR3 here is CASSEWGYRQYF. The CDR3 coding sequence is TGTGCCAGCAGTGAATGGGGCTACAGGCAGTACTTC.

This clone was seen just once. The rearrangement joins TRBV2 to TRBJ1-1; D is ambiguous. This CDR3 has 13 amino acids. Trimming shortened V by 4 bases and J by 6 bases, and 12 bases separated the two germline ends. Germline values: CDR1 SNHLY, CDR2 FYNNEI. CDR3 residues: CASSGREEAEAFF. The CDR3 DNA is TGTGCCAGCAGTGGGCGGGAAGAGGCTGAAGCTTTCTTT.

The rearrangement links TRBV9 to TRBJ2-7, with TRBD1 matching over 9 bases. CDR3 size: 14 residues. After removal of 0 bases from V and 3 bases from J, the junction contained 1 base not matched to a gene. Looked up from germline, CDR1 is SGDLS and CDR2 is YYNGEE. CDR3 DNA: TGTGCCAGCAGCGTAGGGGGACAGGGCTACGAGCAGTACTTC. Its translation: CASSVGGQGYEQYF.

The chain has TRBV6-5 and TRBJ1-2, with D maybe TRBD1 (5 bases). The germline V and J ends were trimmed by 2 bases and 8 bases, with 9 bases remaining between them. The CDR3 extends over 12 amino acids. Germline-derived CDR1 and CDR2 are MNHEY and SVGAGI. CDR3 DNA: TGTGCCAGCAGTTACAGGGGTGACGGCTACACCTTC. This encodes CASSYRGDGYTF.

The chain has TRBV6-1 and TRBJ1-2; no clear D. Trimming stripped 1 base from V and 4 bases from J, with 13 bases between. The CDR3 extends over 15 amino acids. From germline, CDR1 is MNHNS and CDR2 SASEGT. The CDR3 DNA is TGTGCCAGCAGTGAAGGACCCAGTGGGCTCTATGGCTACACCTTC. It translates to CASSEGPSGLYGYTF.

The rearrangement uses TRBV30 and TRBJ1-1; D remains ambiguous. Germline loops: CDR1 GTSNPN, CDR2 SVGIG (reference sequence). V shed 3 bases and J shed 4 bases, with 18 bases lying between them. The CDR3 consists of 15 residues. CDR3 sequence (DNA): TGTGCCTGGAGCACCGGGCCCCGACCCGGCACTGAAGCTTTCTTT. Translated, it gives CAWSTGPRPGTEAFF.

The chain has TRBV4-1 and TRBJ2-6, with D perhaps matching TRBD1 or TRBD2 (5 bases each). The CDR3 runs 16 residues. The germline CDR1 and CDR2 sequences are MGHRA and YSYEKL. With 3 bases removed from V and 1 base from J, the gap between germline ends came to 10 bases. DNA for the CDR3: TGCGCCAGCAGCCAGCCGGGACGATCTGGGGCCAACGTCCTGACTTTC. It specifies CASSQPGRSGANVLTF.

The CDR3: CASRPGQAYEQYF. As DNA, the CDR3 is TGTGCCAGCAGACCCGGACAGGCCTACGAGCAGTACTTC. The chain links TRBV2 to TRBJ2-7, with 7 bases aligning to TRBD1. Germline trimming cut 6 bases from V and 2 bases from J; bases unmatched to any gene: 4. The CDR3 is 13 amino acids. CDR1 is SNHLY and CDR2 is FYNNEI in the germline V gene.

The chain combines TRBV15 with TRBJ2-1; possible D gene TRBD2, 5 bases. V dropped 3 bases and J dropped 4 bases, with 13 bases sitting between them. The CDR3 is 15 residues long. Germline CDR1 and CDR2: LNHNV and YYDKDF (reference sequence). CDR3 amino acids: CATSSGFGNYNEQFF. CDR3 coding DNA: TGTGCCACCAGCAGTGGGTTCGGGAATTACAATGAGCAGTTCTTC.

The chain has TRBV28 and TRBJ2-6; TRBD1 matches at 8 bases. This CDR3 is built from 18 residues. V lost 5 bases, J lost 0 bases, and 9 bases stayed unmatched. The germline gives CDR1 MDHEN, CDR2 SYDVKM. The CDR3 DNA reads TGTGCCAGCAGTCATGGGGGGACAGGAGCCTCTGGGGCCAACGTCCTGACTTTC. It encodes CASSHGGTGASGANVLTF.

The chain carries TRBV4-2 and TRBJ2-1; D remains unclear. This CDR3 region has 11 residues. Germline V gene data show CDR1 as LGHNA and CDR2 as YNFKEQ. V dropped 1 base and J dropped 7 bases, with 2 bases sitting between them. The CDR3 loop reads CASSQGNEQFF. CDR3 DNA sequence: TGTGCCAGCAGCCAAGGGAATGAGCAGTTCTTC.

The table lists this clone with a count of one. This chain links TRBV19 with TRBJ1-1; tentative D call: TRBD1 (5 bases). CDR1 is LNHDA and CDR2 is SQIVND in the germline V gene (reference sequence). This CDR3 is 13 amino acids long. The V and J ends lost 3 bases and 6 bases respectively, with 11 bases between them. Here the CDR3 DNA reads TGTGCCAGTAGTATGGGCAGGGTGGCTGAAGCTTTCTTT. This gives the protein CASSMGRVAEAFF.

This clone was observed once. The chain recombines TRBV7-2 with TRBJ2-7; D remains ambiguous. This CDR3 is built from 13 residues. Trimming cost V 0 bases and J 3 bases, with 6 bases left between them. Germline values: CDR1 SGHTA, CDR2 FQGNSA. CDR3 amino acids: CASSLALDYEQYF. CDR3 nucleotides: TGTGCCAGCAGCTTAGCGCTGGACTACGAGCAGTACTTC.

This clone was seen more than once but under ten times. The J gene is TRBJ1-3, the V gene TRBV5-4; 8 bases are shared with TRBD1. CDR3 size: 16 residues. After removal of 3 bases from V and 5 bases from J, the junction contained 10 bases not matched to a gene. From germline, CDR1 is SGHNT and CDR2 YYREEE (reference sequence). CDR3 in amino acids: CASSSDRGSFRNTIYF. CDR3 DNA: TGTGCCAGCAGCTCTGACAGGGGAAGTTTTAGAAACACCATATATTTT.

The V and J genes are TRBV20-1 and TRBJ2-3; D remains unclear. This CDR3 has 14 residues. Germline V gene lookup returns CDR1 DFQATT and CDR2 SNEGSKA (reference sequence). V gave up 3 bases and J gave up 0 bases, with 10 bases separating them. The CDR3 sequence: CSASTVTSTDTQYF. The CDR3 nucleotides read TGCAGTGCTAGTACCGTAACTAGCACAGATACGCAGTATTTT.

The chain recombines TRBV3-1 (or the pseudogene TRBV3-2) with TRBJ2-4; no reliable D call. The germline CDR1 and CDR2 sequences are LGHDT and YNNKEL (reference sequence). The V gene lost 0 bases and the J gene lost 10 bases, with 13 bases spanning the gap. The CDR3 is made up of 14 amino acids. DNA for the CDR3: TGTGCCAGCAGCCAAGAGTACCTAGATCGGATTCAGTACTTC. Translated, it gives CASSQEYLDRIQYF.

The CDR3, as DNA: TGTGCCAGCAGTGCACCGACAGGGAGGGGAAACACCATATATTTT. It yields the protein CASSAPTGRGNTIYF. The chain joins TRBV28 to TRBJ1-3, with 7 bases aligning to TRBD1. Trimming removed 5 bases from V and 4 bases from J; junction bases left unmatched: 8. Looked up from germline, CDR1 is MDHEN and CDR2 is SYDVKM. This CDR3 comprises 15 residues.

This clone came up a few times. The chain carries TRBV19 and TRBJ2-2; weak D call: TRBD1 (6 bases). The CDR3 is made up of 15 amino acids. The germline V gene has CDR1 LNHDA and CDR2 SQIVND (reference sequence). The germline V and J ends were trimmed by 5 bases and 0 bases, with 10 bases remaining between them. CDR3 loop: CASSGTRANTGELFF. CDR3 coding DNA: TGTGCCAGTAGTGGGACACGAGCGAACACCGGGGAGCTGTTTTTT.

CDR3 nucleotides: TGTGCCAGCAGTTACTCGACCGGGTTGTACGAGCAGTACTTC. Protein product: CASSYSTGLYEQYF. The chain couples TRBV6-5 to TRBJ2-7; D gene ambiguous. The CDR3 has 14 amino acids. V lost 0 bases, J lost 4 bases, and 10 bases lay in between. Germline CDR1 reads MNHEY; CDR2 reads SVGAGI.

The gene calls are TRBV5-4 and TRBJ1-3; no clear D. The CDR3 extends over 14 amino acids. V was pared by 4 bases and J by 4 bases, with 12 bases between. Per germline, CDR1 SGHNT and CDR2 YYREEE (reference sequence). The CDR3 coding sequence is TGTGCCAGCAGCCGGGATAATAGGGGAAACACCATATATTTT. Protein product: CASSRDNRGNTIYF.